The rows below give T cell receptor beta chains drawn from one sample of a study of blood T cell repertoires in COVID-19. The table came from immunoSEQ multiplex PCR; TCRdb's copy has only in-frame clones and leaves some out. The repertoire consists of more than 80,000 clones, with roughly 85% occurring once and the leading ten covering around 20%. The sequencing input was peripheral blood. The receptors derive from a woman aged 60-75 years with COVID-19, enrolled during active disease. CDR3s include the opening cysteine and the closing phenylalanine or tryptophan. Each record gives: V gene, clone size, J gene, D gene, CDR3 protein, CDR3 DNA. The D gene is left open where the match is weak. Clone sizes are given selectively: once, few, many, or a class where the clone is expanded.

TRBV28	once	TRBJ1-2	.	CASSNIGGGSYGYTF	TGTGCCAGCAGCAATATCGGGGGGGGATCCTATGGCTACACCTTC
TRBV7-2	.	TRBJ2-3	TRBD2	CASSPRIAGEFTDTQYF	TGTGCCAGCAGCCCGCGCATAGCGGGGGAGTTCACAGATACGCAGTATTTT
TRBV11-2	.	TRBJ2-3	TRBD2	CASSSSRGVTDTQYF	TGTGCCAGCAGCTCCTCACGGGGGGTCACAGATACGCAGTATTTT
TRBV11-1	.	TRBJ2-5	TRBD1	CASSLTGSETQYF	TGTGCCAGCAGCTTGACAGGGAGCGAGACCCAGTACTTC
TRBV30	.	TRBJ2-2	.	CAWSRTGHTGELFF	TGTGCCTGGAGCCGGACTGGGCACACCGGGGAGCTGTTTTTT
TRBV18	once	TRBJ2-5	.	CASSPPQTRGETQYF	TGTGCCAGCTCACCACCTCAGACGCGGGGAGAGACCCAGTACTTC
TRBV11-2	few	TRBJ1-2	.	CASRPSPAGSSNYGYTF	TGTGCCAGCAGACCCTCACCGGCCGGGTCGTCTAACTATGGCTACACCTTC
TRBV9	.	TRBJ1-2	TRBD1	CASSAFRDRAGYTF	TGTGCCAGCAGCGCCTTCCGGGACAGGGCTGGCTACACCTTC
TRBV7-6	.	TRBJ2-2	TRBD2	CASSLRGGADTGELFF	TGTGCCAGCAGCTTACGCGGGGGGGCCGATACCGGGGAGCTGTTTTTT
TRBV3-1/TRBV3-2	few	TRBJ2-1	.	CASRSIADSSYNEQFF	TGTGCCAGCAGATCAATAGCGGATAGCTCCTACAATGAGCAGTTCTTC